Following are 8 T cell receptor beta chains from one sample sequenced in a study of cytomegalovirus exposure and HLA in healthy donors (dated by TCRdb to 2015 to 2018). The method behind the library was the immunoSEQ multiplex PCR assay. For the multiplex PCR, a mixture combining 60 forward primers for TCR Vbeta segments and 13 reverse primers for TCR Jbeta segments was used. The source is immuneACCESS, and TCRdb retained only in-frame sequences with V and J called. Part of the clones is not carried over; for the studies checked, unresolved V genes explain less than half of this, and the remainder is unexplained. The sample includes some 180,000 clones, with more than 65% observed a single time. The top ten clonotypes cover 1.5% to 2% of the sample. Sequencing was carried out using PBMCs. The receptors shown here come from a woman aged 25 to 39 in good health and CMV-seronegative.

The rearrangement links TRBV2 to TRBJ2-2, with 9 nucleotides matching TRBD1. V trimming: 5 bases; J trimming: 2 bases; junction bases outside the gene matches: 6. Germline V CDR1 and CDR2: SNHLY, FYNNEI. The CDR3 covers 16 residues. CDR3 loop: CASSPGTGSNTGELFF. The CDR3 DNA follows: TGTGCCAGCAGTCCCGGGACAGGGTCCAACACCGGGGAGCTGTTTTTT.

The CDR3 here is CASSPSPGLAGGTSTDTQYF. DNA for the CDR3: TGCGCCAGCAGCCCCTCCCCGGGACTAGCGGGGGGGACGAGCACAGATACGCAGTATTTT. The gene calls are TRBV5-1 and TRBJ2-3; 16 bases fit TRBD2. Per germline, CDR1 SGHRS and CDR2 YFSETQ. The CDR3 has 20 residues. The trim removed 4 bases at V and 0 bases at J, leaving 11 bases unmatched.

J is TRBJ2-5 and V is TRBV7-9, with D possibly matching TRBD1 (5 bases). V was shortened by 1 base and J by 1 base, with 7 bases between the two germline ends. The CDR3 runs 14 residues. CDR1 SEHNR and CDR2 FQNEAQ come from the germline V gene (reference sequence). The CDR3 DNA sequence: TGTGCCAGCAGCTTAGTAGGGGCCCAAGAGACCCAGTACTTC. Amino acid sequence: CASSLVGAQETQYF.

The J gene is TRBJ2-3, the V gene TRBV6-1; D is possibly TRBD2 (6 bases). Germline-derived CDR1 and CDR2 are MNHNS and SASEGT. The germline V and J ends were trimmed by 8 bases and 2 bases, with 8 bases remaining between them. This CDR3 contains 12 residues. CDR3: CASRGNTDTQYF. CDR3 sequence (DNA): TGTGCCAGCCGGGGGAACACAGATACGCAGTATTTT.

This chain connects TRBV6-6 to TRBJ2-1, with 9 bases matching TRBD1. The CDR3 covers 14 residues. The V segment lost 4 bases and the J segment 4 bases; nucleotides outside the gene matches: 2. Per germline, CDR1 MNHNY and CDR2 SVGAGI (reference sequence). The chain's CDR3 is CASSSGQGYNEQFF. The CDR3 coding sequence is TGTGCCAGCAGTTCGGGACAGGGATACAATGAGCAGTTCTTC.

This clone was picked up a small number of times. This chain connects TRBV12-5 to TRBJ2-7, with D perhaps matching TRBD2 (6 bases). The CDR3 contains 17 residues. With 6 bases removed from V and 3 bases from J, the gap between germline ends came to 24 bases. Germline lookup yields CDR1 LGHNT and CDR2 FRNRAP. The CDR3 DNA reads as TGTGCTAGTGGGCCTGCGGGGCTTGTCAGAAGAAGCTACGAGCAGTACTTC. Its protein product is CASGPAGLVRRSYEQYF.

The chain links TRBV6-4 to TRBJ2-3; D may be TRBD1 (6 bases). Trimming cost V 2 bases and J 3 bases, with 15 bases left between them. The CDR3 sequence is 16 residues long. Per germline, CDR1 MRHNA and CDR2 SNTAGT. CDR3 sequence reads: CASSDQQGKGTDTQYF. CDR3 nucleotides: TGTGCCAGCAGTGACCAACAGGGTAAAGGGACAGATACGCAGTATTTT.

This rearrangement joins TRBV27 to TRBJ2-2; D gene uncertain. Germline-derived CDR1 and CDR2 are MNHEY and SMNVEV (reference sequence). The length of the CDR3 is 15 residues. V was clipped by 5 bases and J by 5 bases, with 15 bases between them. CDR3 sequence: CASSIRVGGTGELFF. CDR3 bases: TGTGCCAGCAGTATCCGGGTCGGCGGTACCGGGGAGCTGTTTTTT.